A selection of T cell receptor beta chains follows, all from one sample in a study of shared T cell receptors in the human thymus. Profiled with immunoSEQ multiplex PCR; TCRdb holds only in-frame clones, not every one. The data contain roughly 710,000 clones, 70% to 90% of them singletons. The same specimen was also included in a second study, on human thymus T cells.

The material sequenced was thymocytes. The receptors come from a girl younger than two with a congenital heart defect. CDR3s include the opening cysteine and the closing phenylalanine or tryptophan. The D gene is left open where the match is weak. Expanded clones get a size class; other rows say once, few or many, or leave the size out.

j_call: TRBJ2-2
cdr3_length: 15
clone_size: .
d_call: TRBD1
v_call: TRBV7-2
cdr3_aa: CASSRDRVGTGELFF
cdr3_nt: TGTGCCAGCAGCCGGGACAGGGTAGGGACCGGGGAGCTGTTTTTT

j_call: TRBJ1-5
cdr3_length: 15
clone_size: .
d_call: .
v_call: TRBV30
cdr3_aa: CAWNLGGRGSQPQHF
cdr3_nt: TGTGCCTGGAATCTAGGGGGTCGGGGAAGTCAGCCCCAGCATTTT

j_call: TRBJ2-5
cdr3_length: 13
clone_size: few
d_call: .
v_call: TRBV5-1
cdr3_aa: CASSLGQQETQYF
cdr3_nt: TGCGCCAGCAGCTTGGGACAGCAAGAGACCCAGTACTTC

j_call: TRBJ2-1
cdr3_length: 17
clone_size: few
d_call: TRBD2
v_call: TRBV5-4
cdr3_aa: CASSLDSGGRLTNEQFF
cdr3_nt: TGTGCCAGCAGCTTGGATAGCGGGGGGCGCCTAACCAATGAGCAGTTCTTC

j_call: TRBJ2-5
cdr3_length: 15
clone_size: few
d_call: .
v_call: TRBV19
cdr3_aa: CASSIPLAPQETQYF
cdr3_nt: TGTGCCAGTAGTATACCGCTAGCGCCTCAAGAGACCCAGTACTTC

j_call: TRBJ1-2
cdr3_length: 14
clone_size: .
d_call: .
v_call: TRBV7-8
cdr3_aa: CASSLVLGAYGYTF
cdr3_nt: TGTGCCAGCAGCTTAGTTCTGGGGGCGTATGGCTACACCTTC

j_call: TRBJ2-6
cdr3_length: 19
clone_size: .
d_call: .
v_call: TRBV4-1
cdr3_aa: CASSQTGLRARAGANVLTF
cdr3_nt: TGCGCCAGCAGCCAGACGGGACTCCGCGCTAGGGCTGGGGCCAACGTCCTGACTTTC

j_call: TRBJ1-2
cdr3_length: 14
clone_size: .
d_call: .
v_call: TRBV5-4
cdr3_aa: CASSLAGRDCGYTF
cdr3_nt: TGTGCCAGCAGCTTGGCCGGCAGGGACTGTGGCTACACCTTC

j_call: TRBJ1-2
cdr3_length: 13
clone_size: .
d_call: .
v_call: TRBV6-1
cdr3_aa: CASSEVTQYGYTF
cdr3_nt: TGTGCCAGCAGTGAAGTCACCCAGTATGGCTACACCTTC

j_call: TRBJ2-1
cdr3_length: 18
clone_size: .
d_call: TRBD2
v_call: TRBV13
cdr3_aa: CASSPERGGHASYNEQFF
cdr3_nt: TGTGCCAGCAGCCCTGAGCGGGGGGGCCATGCATCCTACAATGAGCAGTTCTTC

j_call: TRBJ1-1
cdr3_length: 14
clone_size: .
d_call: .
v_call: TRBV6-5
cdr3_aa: CASTQESSNTEAFF
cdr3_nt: TGTGCCAGCACCCAGGAATCTTCGAACACTGAAGCTTTCTTT

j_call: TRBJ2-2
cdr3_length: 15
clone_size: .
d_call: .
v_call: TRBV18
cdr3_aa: CASSPGTPNTGELFF
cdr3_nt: TGTGCCAGCTCACCCGGGACACCTAACACCGGGGAGCTGTTTTTT

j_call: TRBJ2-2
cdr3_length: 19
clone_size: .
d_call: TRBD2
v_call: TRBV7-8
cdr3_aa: CASSPYAGLAKPTTGELFF
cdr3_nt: TGTGCCAGCAGCCCCTACGCCGGACTAGCTAAACCTACCACCGGGGAGCTGTTTTTT

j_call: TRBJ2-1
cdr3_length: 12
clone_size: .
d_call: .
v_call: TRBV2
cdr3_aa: CASSEAAGIGFF
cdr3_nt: TGTGCCAGCAGTGAAGCGGCGGGGATAGGGTTCTTC

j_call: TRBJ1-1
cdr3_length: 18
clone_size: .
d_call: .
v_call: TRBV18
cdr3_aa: CASSLTFLSDRQNTEAFF
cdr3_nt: TGTGCCAGCTCACTAACTTTCTTGTCGGACAGACAGAACACTGAAGCTTTCTTT

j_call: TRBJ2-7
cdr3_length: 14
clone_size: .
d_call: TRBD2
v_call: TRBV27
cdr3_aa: CASRLGSGGIEQYF
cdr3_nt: TGTGCCAGCAGGTTAGGATCGGGGGGAATTGAGCAGTACTTC

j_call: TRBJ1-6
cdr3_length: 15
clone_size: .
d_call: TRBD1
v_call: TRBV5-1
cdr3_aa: CASSPGTGINSPLHF
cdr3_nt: TGCGCCAGCAGCCCCGGGACAGGTATTAATTCACCCCTCCACTTT

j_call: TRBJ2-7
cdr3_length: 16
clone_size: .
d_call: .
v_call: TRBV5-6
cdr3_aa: CASSLGTERSFCEQYF
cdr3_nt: TGTGCCAGCAGCTTGGGGACAGAAAGGTCCTTCTGCGAGCAGTACTTC

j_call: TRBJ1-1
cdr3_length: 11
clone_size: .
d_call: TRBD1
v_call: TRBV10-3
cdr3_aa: CATRTGPKAFF
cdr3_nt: TGTGCCACCCGGACAGGGCCCAAAGCTTTCTTT

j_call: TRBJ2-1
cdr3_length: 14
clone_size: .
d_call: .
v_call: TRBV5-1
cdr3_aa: CASSLVEGPPGQFF
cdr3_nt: TGCGCCAGCAGCTTGGTGGAGGGGCCCCCTGGGCAGTTCTTC

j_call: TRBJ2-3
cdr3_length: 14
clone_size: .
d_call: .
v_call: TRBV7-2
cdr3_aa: CASSPQGSTDTQYF
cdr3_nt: TGTGCCAGCAGCCCTCAGGGGAGCACAGATACGCAGTATTTT

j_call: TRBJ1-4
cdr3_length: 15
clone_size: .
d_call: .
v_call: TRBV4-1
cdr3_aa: CASSLRQALNEKLFF
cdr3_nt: TGCGCCAGCAGCCTCCGACAGGCCCTTAATGAAAAACTGTTTTTT

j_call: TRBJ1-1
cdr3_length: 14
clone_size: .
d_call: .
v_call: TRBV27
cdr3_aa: CASTERIVNTEAFF
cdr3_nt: TGTGCCAGCACCGAGAGGATCGTGAACACTGAAGCTTTCTTT

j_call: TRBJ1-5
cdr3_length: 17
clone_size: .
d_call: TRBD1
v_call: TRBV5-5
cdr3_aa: CASSEDRGRVGNQPQHF
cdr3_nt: TGTGCCAGCAGCGAAGACAGGGGGCGAGTAGGCAATCAGCCCCAGCATTTT

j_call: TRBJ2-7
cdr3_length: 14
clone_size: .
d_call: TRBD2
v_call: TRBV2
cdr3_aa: CASSDRRGVHEQYF
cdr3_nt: TGTGCCAGCAGTGATCGGCGGGGGGTCCACGAGCAGTACTTC